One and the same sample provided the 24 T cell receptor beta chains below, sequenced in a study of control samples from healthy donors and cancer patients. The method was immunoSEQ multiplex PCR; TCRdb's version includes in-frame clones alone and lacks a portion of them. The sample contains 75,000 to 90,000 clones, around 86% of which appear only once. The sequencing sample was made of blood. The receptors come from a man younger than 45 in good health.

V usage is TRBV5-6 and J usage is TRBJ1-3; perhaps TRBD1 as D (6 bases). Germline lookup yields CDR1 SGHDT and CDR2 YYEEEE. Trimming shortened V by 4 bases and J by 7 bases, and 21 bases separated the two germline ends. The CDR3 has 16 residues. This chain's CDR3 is CASSPGQLGRGNTIYF. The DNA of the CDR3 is TGTGCCAGCAGCCCCGGACAGCTCGGTAGGGGGAACACCATATATTTT.

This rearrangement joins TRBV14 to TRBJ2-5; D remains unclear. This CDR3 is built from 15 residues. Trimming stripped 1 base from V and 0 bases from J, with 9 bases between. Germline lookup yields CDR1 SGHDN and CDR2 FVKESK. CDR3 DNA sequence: TGTGCCAGCAGCCAAGTGGGAAGGAACCAAGAGACCCAGTACTTC. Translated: CASSQVGRNQETQYF.

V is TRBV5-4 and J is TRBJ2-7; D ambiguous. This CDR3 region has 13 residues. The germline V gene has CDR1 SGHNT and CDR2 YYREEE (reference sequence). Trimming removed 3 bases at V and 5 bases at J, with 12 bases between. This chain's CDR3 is CASSYDNSHEQYF. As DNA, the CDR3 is TGTGCCAGCAGCTACGACAACAGCCACGAGCAGTACTTC.

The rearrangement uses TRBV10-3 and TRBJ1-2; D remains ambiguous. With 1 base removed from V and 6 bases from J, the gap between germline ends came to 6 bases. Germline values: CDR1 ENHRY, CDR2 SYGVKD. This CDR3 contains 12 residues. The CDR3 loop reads CAISEWEDGYTF. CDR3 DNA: TGTGCCATCAGTGAGTGGGAGGATGGCTACACCTTC.

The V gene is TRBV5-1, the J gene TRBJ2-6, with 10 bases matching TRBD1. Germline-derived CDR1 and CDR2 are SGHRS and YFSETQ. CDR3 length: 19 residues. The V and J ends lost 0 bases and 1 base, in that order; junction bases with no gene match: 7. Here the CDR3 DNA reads TGCGCCAGCAGCTTGGGGACAGGGGGGGCGTTATCTGGGGCCAACGTCCTGACTTTC. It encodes CASSLGTGGALSGANVLTF.

This CDR3 is CASGNTEAFF. DNA for the CDR3: TGTGCCAGCGGGAACACTGAAGCTTTCTTT. This sequence joins TRBV3-1 (or the pseudogene TRBV3-2) and TRBJ1-1, with D hard to call. This CDR3 has 10 residues. CDR1 is LGHDT, CDR2 YNNKEL, per germline (reference sequence). The V gene lost 8 bases and the J gene lost 1 base, with 2 bases spanning the gap.

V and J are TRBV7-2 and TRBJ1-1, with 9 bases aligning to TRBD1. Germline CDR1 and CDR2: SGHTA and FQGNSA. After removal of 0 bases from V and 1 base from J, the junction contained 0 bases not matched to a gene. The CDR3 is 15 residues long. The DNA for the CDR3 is TGTGCCAGCAGCTTAGCGGGACAGGGGAACACTGAAGCTTTCTTT. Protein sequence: CASSLAGQGNTEAFF. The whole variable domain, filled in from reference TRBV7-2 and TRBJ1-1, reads GAGVSQSPSNKVTEKGKDVELRCDPISGHTALYWYRQSLGQGLEFLIYFQGNSAPDKSGLPSDRFSAERTGGSVSTLTIQRTQQEDSAVYLCASSLAGQGNTEAFFGQGTRLTVV.

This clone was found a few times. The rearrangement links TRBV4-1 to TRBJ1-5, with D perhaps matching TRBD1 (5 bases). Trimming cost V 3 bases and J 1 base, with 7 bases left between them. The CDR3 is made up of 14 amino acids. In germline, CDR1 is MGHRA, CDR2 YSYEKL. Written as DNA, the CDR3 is TGCGCCAGCAGCCAGGCAGGGAGCAATCAGCCCCAGCATTTT. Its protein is CASSQAGSNQPQHF.

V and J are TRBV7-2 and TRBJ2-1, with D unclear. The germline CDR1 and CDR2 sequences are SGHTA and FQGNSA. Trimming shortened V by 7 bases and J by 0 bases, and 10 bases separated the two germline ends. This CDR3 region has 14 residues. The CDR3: CASTLSGSYNEQFF. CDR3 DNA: TGTGCCAGCACCCTCTCGGGCTCCTACAATGAGCAGTTCTTC.

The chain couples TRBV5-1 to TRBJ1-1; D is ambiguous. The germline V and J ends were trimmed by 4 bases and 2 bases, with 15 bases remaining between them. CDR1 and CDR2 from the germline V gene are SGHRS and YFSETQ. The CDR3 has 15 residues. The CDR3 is CASSEGVSPNTEAFF. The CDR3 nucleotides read TGCGCCAGCAGCGAGGGTGTGTCCCCTAACACTGAAGCTTTCTTT. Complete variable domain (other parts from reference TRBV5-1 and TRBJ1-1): KAGVTQTPRYLIKTRGQQVTLSCSPISGHRSVSWYQQTPGQGLQFLFEYFSETQRNKGNFPGRFSGRQFSNSRSEMNVSTLELGDSALYLCASSEGVSPNTEAFFGQGTRLTVV.

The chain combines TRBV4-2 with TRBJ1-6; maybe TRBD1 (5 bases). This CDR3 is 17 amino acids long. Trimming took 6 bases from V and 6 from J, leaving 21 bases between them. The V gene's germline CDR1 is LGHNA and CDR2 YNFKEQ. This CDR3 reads CASSHTGTPLINSPLHF. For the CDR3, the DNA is TGTGCCAGCAGTCATACCGGGACTCCCCTAATTAATTCACCCCTCCACTTT.

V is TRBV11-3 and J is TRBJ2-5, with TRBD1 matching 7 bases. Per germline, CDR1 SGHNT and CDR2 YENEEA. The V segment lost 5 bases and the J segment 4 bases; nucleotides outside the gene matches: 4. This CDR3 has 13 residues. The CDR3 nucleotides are TGTGCCAGCAGCCCGGGACAGAGAGAGACCCAGTACTTC. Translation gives CASSPGQRETQYF.

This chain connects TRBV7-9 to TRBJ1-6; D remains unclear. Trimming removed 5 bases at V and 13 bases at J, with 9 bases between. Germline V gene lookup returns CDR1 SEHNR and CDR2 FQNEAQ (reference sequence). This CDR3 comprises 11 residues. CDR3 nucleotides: TGTGCCAGCAGCCCCGGCGGTCCCCTCCACTTT. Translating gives CASSPGGPLHF.

The CDR3 DNA reads as TGTGCCAGCAGCTCCAGGACAAGGAACTATGGCTACACCTTC. It encodes CASSSRTRNYGYTF. The chain has TRBV3-1 (or the pseudogene TRBV3-2) and TRBJ1-2, with D possibly being TRBD1 (5 bases). Trimming left V 5 bases short and J 2 bases short, with 12 bases between. Germline V gene data show CDR1 as LGHDT and CDR2 as YNNKEL (reference sequence). This CDR3 spans 14 amino acids.

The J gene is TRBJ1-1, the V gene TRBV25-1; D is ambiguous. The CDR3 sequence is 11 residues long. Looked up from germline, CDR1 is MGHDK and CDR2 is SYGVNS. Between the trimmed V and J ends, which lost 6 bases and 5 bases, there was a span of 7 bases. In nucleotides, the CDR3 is TGTGCCAGCAGCGCCGCTACTGAAGCTTTCTTT. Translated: CASSAATEAFF.

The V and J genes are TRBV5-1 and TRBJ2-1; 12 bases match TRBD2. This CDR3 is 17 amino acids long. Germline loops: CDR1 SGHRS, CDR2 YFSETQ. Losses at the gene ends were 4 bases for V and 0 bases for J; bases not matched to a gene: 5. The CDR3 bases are TGCGCCAGCAGCCTGACTAGCGGGGGAGCCTCCTACAATGAGCAGTTCTTC. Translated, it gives CASSLTSGGASYNEQFF.

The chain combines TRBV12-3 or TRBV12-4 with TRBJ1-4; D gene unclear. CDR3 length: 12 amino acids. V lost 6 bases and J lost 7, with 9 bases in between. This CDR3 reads CASRYSGEKLFF. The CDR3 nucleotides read TGTGCCAGCAGATATAGTGGTGAAAAACTGTTTTTT.

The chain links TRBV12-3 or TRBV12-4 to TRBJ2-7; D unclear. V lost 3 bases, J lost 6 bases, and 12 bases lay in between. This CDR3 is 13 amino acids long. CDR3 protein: CASSFRAVGEQYF. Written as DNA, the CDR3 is TGTGCCAGCAGTTTTAGGGCGGTAGGCGAGCAGTACTTC.

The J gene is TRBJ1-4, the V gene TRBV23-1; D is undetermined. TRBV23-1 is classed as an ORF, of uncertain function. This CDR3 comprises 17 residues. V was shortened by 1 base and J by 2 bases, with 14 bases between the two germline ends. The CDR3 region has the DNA TGCGCCAGCAGTCAATTTGTACGGGAACGGACTAATGAAAAACTGTTTTTT. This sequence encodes CASSQFVRERTNEKLFF.

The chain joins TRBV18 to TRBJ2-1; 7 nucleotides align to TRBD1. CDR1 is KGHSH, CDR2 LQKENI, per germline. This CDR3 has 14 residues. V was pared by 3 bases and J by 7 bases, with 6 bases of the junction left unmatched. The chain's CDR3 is CASSPTGSRNEQFF. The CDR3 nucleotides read TGTGCCAGCTCACCGACAGGGTCCCGGAATGAGCAGTTCTTC.

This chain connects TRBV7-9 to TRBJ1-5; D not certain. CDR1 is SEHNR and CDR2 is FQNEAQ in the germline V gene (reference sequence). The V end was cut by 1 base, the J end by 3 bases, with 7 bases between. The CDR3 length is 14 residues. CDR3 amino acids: CASSLGGINQPQHF. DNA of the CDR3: TGTGCCAGCAGCTTAGGAGGAATCAATCAGCCCCAGCATTTT.

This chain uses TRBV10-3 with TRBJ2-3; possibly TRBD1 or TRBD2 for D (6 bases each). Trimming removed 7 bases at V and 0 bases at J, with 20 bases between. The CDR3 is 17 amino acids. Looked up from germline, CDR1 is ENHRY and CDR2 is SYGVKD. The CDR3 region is CAITVDQGTSSTDTQYF. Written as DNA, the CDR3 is TGTGCCATCACCGTCGATCAGGGGACTTCTAGCACAGATACGCAGTATTTT.

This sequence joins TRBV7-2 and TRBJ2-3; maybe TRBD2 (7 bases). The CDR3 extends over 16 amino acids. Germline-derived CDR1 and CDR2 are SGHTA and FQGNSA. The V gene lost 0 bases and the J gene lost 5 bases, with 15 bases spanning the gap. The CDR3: CASSLAGGPIGDTQYF. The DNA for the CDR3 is TGTGCCAGCAGCTTAGCGGGGGGGCCGATAGGAGATACGCAGTATTTT. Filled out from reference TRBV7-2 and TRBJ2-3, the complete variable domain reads GAGVSQSPSNKVTEKGKDVELRCDPISGHTALYWYRQSLGQGLEFLIYFQGNSAPDKSGLPSDRFSAERTGGSVSTLTIQRTQQEDSAVYLCASSLAGGPIGDTQYFGPGTRLTVL.

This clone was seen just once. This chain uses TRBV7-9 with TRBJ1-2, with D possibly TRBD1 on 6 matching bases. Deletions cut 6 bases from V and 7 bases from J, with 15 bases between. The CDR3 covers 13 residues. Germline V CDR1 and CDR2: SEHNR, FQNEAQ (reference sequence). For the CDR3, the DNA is TGTGCCAGCAGATCCCCAGGGGATTCTGGCTACACCTTC. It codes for CASRSPGDSGYTF.